Below are 24 T cell receptor beta chains sequenced from a single sample in a study of control samples from healthy donors and cancer patients. Here immunoSEQ multiplex PCR was the method, and the copy in TCRdb shows in-frame clones only, minus some. The sample consists of about 58,000 clones, about 87% of them appearing once. Sequencing was done on a sample of PBMCs. Source of these receptors: a woman between 55 and 75 years old with lung cancer.

This chain links TRBV30 with TRBJ2-6; 11 nucleotides agree with TRBD1. The trim removed 1 base at V and 2 bases at J, leaving 4 bases unmatched. This CDR3 contains 17 residues. The germline gives CDR1 GTSNPN, CDR2 SVGIG (reference sequence). The CDR3 coding sequence is TGTGCCTGGAGTGGAGGACAGGGGGCGCCTGGGGCCAACGTCCTGACTTTC. Protein sequence: CAWSGGQGAPGANVLTF. Full variable domain (remainder filled in from reference TRBV30 and TRBJ2-6): SQTIHQWPATLVQPVGSPLSLECTVEGTSNPNLYWYRQAAGRGLQLLFYSVGIGQISSEVPQNLSASRPQDRQFILSSKKLLLSDSGFYLCAWSGGQGAPGANVLTFGAGSRLTVL.

The chain couples TRBV29-1 to TRBJ1-1, with D hard to call. The germline V gene has CDR1 SQVTM and CDR2 ANQGSEA. There are 13 residues in the CDR3. Trimming pared 7 bases from V and 1 base from J, leaving 13 bases between. The CDR3 spells CSGRPAENTEAFF. Written as DNA, the CDR3 is TGCAGCGGCAGACCGGCGGAGAACACTGAAGCTTTCTTT.

This chain joins TRBV2 and TRBJ1-3; D gene ambiguous. CDR1 and CDR2 from the germline V gene are SNHLY and FYNNEI. The CDR3 runs 15 residues. Trimming cost V 4 bases and J 0 bases, with 10 bases left between them. In nucleotides, the CDR3 is TGTGCCAGCAGTGCCGGGGTTCTCTCTGGAAACACCATATATTTT. Translation gives CASSAGVLSGNTIYF.

The rearrangement links TRBV18 to TRBJ1-1, with 7 bases lining up with TRBD1. CDR1 and CDR2 (germline): KGHSH, LQKENI. The V and J ends lost 6 bases and 3 bases, in that order; junction bases with no gene match: 7. There are 14 residues in the CDR3. The CDR3 coding sequence is TGTGCCAGCTCTCCCAACAGGGGTGACACTGAAGCTTTCTTT. Its protein is CASSPNRGDTEAFF.

The chain couples TRBV28 to TRBJ1-2; TRBD1 matches 10 bases. After removal of 6 bases from V and 8 bases from J, the junction contained 3 bases not matched to a gene. The germline V gene encodes CDR1 MDHEN and CDR2 SYDVKM. This CDR3 region has 12 residues. The CDR3 region is CASRGTGDGYTF. The CDR3 bases are TGTGCCAGCAGGGGGACAGGGGACGGCTACACCTTC.

The CDR3 reads CAWSKGLAGAEQYF. The CDR3 region has the DNA TGTGCCTGGAGTAAGGGACTAGCGGGAGCCGAGCAGTACTTC. The J gene is TRBJ2-7, the V gene TRBV30, with TRBD2 identical over 14 bases. Trimming took 2 bases from V and 6 from J; bases not matched to a gene: 3. Germline V CDR1 and CDR2: GTSNPN, SVGIG (reference sequence). The CDR3 has 14 residues.

Only one count was recorded for this clone. The CDR3 bases are TGTGCCAGCAGCGTAGCGGGACGAGAGACCCAGTACTTC. Translation gives CASSVAGRETQYF. The rearrangement joins TRBV9 to TRBJ2-5, with D perhaps TRBD1 or TRBD2 (5 bases each). Deletions cut 0 bases from V and 4 bases from J, with 7 bases between. From germline, CDR1 is SGDLS and CDR2 YYNGEE. This CDR3 comprises 13 residues.

V is TRBV9 and J is TRBJ2-1, with D perhaps being TRBD1 or TRBD2 (6 bases each). The CDR3 loop spans 15 amino acids. V dropped 0 bases and J dropped 6 bases, with 13 bases sitting between them. The V gene's germline CDR1 is SGDLS and CDR2 YYNGEE. The CDR3 bases are TGTGCCAGCAGCGTAGCTCCTAGGGGGGCCAATGAGCAGTTCTTC. As protein: CASSVAPRGANEQFF.

The rearrangement links TRBV28 to TRBJ1-6; 9 bases fit TRBD1. With 5 bases clipped from V and 10 bases from J, the junction kept 9 bases outside the gene matches. Germline CDR1 and CDR2: MDHEN and SYDVKM. The CDR3 consists of 15 residues. CDR3 amino acids: CASSVTTGGRSPLHF. CDR3 coding DNA: TGTGCCAGCAGTGTCACAACAGGGGGCCGGTCACCCCTCCACTTT.

This chain links TRBV29-1 with TRBJ1-5, with D perhaps matching TRBD1 (5 bases). Trimming pared 7 bases from V and 1 base from J, leaving 8 bases between. Germline loops: CDR1 SQVTM, CDR2 ANQGSEA. This CDR3 is built from 12 residues. The DNA for the CDR3 is TGCAGCGCGGGGCAGAGCAATCAGCCCCAGCATTTT. It is translated as CSAGQSNQPQHF. The whole variable domain, remainder taken from reference TRBV29-1 and TRBJ1-5, is SAVISQKPSRDICQRGTSLTIQCQVDSQVTMMFWYRQQPGQSLTLIATANQGSEATYESGFVIDKFPISRPNLTFSTLTVSNMSPEDSSIYLCSAGQSNQPQHFGDGTRLSIL.

This clone came up a few times. V and J are TRBV18 and TRBJ1-5, with D maybe TRBD1 (6 bases). CDR1 is KGHSH and CDR2 is LQKENI in the germline V gene. Trimming left V 3 bases short and J 0 bases short, with 12 bases between. CDR3 size: 16 residues. The CDR3 bases are TGTGCCAGCTCACCGACAGGTGCGGGTAGCAATCAGCCCCAGCATTTT. Protein sequence: CASSPTGAGSNQPQHF. The whole variable domain, remainder taken from reference TRBV18 and TRBJ1-5, is NAGVMQNPRHLVRRRGQEARLRCSPMKGHSHVYWYRQLPEEGLKFMVYLQKENIIDESGMPKERFSAEFPKEGPSILRIQQVVRGDSAAYFCASSPTGAGSNQPQHFGDGTRLSIL.

The V gene is TRBV2, the J gene TRBJ1-3; a weak D match, TRBD1 (5 bases). The CDR3 contains 15 residues. Trimming shortened V by 2 bases and J by 4 bases, and 12 bases separated the two germline ends. Germline CDR1 SNHLY, CDR2 FYNNEI. The CDR3 DNA reads as TGTGCCAGCAGTGAATCTCGGGGGATGGGAAACACCATATATTTT. This gives the protein CASSESRGMGNTIYF. The full variable domain, completed using reference TRBV2 and TRBJ1-3, is EPEVTQTPSHQVTQMGQEVILRCVPISNHLYFYWYRQILGQKVEFLVSFYNNEISEKSEIFDDQFSVERPDGSNFTLKIRSTKLEDSAMYFCASSESRGMGNTIYFGEGSWLTVV.

This sequence joins TRBV5-1 and TRBJ2-2, with unresolved D. This CDR3 is built from 15 residues. Trimming removed 2 bases at V and 2 bases at J, with 10 bases between. The germline V gene has CDR1 SGHRS and CDR2 YFSETQ. CDR3 protein: CASSFPSLNTGELFF. The CDR3 DNA sequence: TGCGCCAGCAGCTTCCCGTCCCTAAACACCGGGGAGCTGTTTTTT.

The V and J genes are TRBV27 and TRBJ1-1, with D hard to call. Germline CDR1 MNHEY, CDR2 SMNVEV (reference sequence). The CDR3 spans 14 residues. Trimming left V 2 bases short and J 0 bases short, with 7 bases between. CDR3 coding DNA: TGTGCCAGCAGTTTACGAGGGATGAACACTGAAGCTTTCTTT. It specifies CASSLRGMNTEAFF.

This clone was seen only a few times. The J gene is TRBJ2-1, the V gene TRBV7-2; unclear D gene. Trimming cost V 3 bases and J 2 bases, with 5 bases left between them. This CDR3 has 13 residues. Germline lookup yields CDR1 SGHTA and CDR2 FQGNSA. Here the CDR3 reads CASSFAAYNEQFF. As DNA, the CDR3 is TGTGCCAGCAGCTTCGCAGCCTACAATGAGCAGTTCTTC.

The V gene is TRBV19, the J gene TRBJ1-1; D unresolved. This CDR3 comprises 14 residues. The germline V gene encodes CDR1 LNHDA and CDR2 SQIVND (reference sequence). V was clipped by 7 bases and J by 5 bases, with 17 bases between them. This CDR3 reads CASTNWASGTEAFF. The CDR3 DNA sequence: TGTGCCAGTACCAATTGGGCCAGCGGGACTGAAGCTTTCTTT.

This sequence joins TRBV2 and TRBJ1-3; unclear D gene. CDR3 length: 16 amino acids. Germline CDR1 is SNHLY and CDR2 is FYNNEI. Deletions cut 1 base from V and 0 bases from J, with 10 bases between. The CDR3 nucleotides are TGTGCCAGCAGTGAAGGGTGGAGAATCTCTGGAAACACCATATATTTT. It specifies CASSEGWRISGNTIYF.

This clone was observed a single time. The rearrangement links TRBV27 to TRBJ2-7; tentatively, D is TRBD1 (6 bases). The CDR3 contains 15 residues. The V and J ends lost 7 bases and 2 bases respectively, with 18 bases between them. Germline V gene lookup returns CDR1 MNHEY and CDR2 SMNVEV (reference sequence). The CDR3 reads CASTPPQGPTYEQYF. The CDR3 DNA follows: TGTGCCAGCACCCCCCCCCAGGGGCCCACCTACGAGCAGTACTTC.

This clone was recorded a few times. The chain links TRBV5-1 to TRBJ1-1; no clear D gene. This CDR3 has 14 amino acids. The germline V gene has CDR1 SGHRS and CDR2 YFSETQ. V was cut by 1 base and J by 0 bases, with 7 bases left in between. The CDR3 loop is CASSLYFMNTEAFF. DNA for the CDR3: TGCGCCAGCAGCTTGTATTTCATGAACACTGAAGCTTTCTTT.

The V gene is TRBV5-1, the J gene TRBJ1-1; 7 bases match TRBD1. The CDR3 is 14 residues long. Unmatched junction bases numbered 8, after V lost 4 bases and J lost 5 bases. Germline V gene lookup returns CDR1 SGHRS and CDR2 YFSETQ. DNA of the CDR3: TGCGCCAGCAGCGAGACAGGGTTGGGGACTGAAGCTTTCTTT. It codes for CASSETGLGTEAFF. Combining the CDR3 with reference TRBV5-1 and TRBJ1-1 gives the whole variable domain KAGVTQTPRYLIKTRGQQVTLSCSPISGHRSVSWYQQTPGQGLQFLFEYFSETQRNKGNFPGRFSGRQFSNSRSEMNVSTLELGDSALYLCASSETGLGTEAFFGQGTRLTVV.

The chain combines TRBV19 with TRBJ1-2; maybe TRBD1 (6 bases). CDR1 is LNHDA, CDR2 SQIVND, per germline (reference sequence). CDR3 size: 14 residues. The germline V and J ends were trimmed by 3 bases and 8 bases, with 16 bases remaining between them. The chain's CDR3 is CASSIRPEQGGYTF. The CDR3 DNA reads TGTGCCAGTAGTATTCGACCGGAACAGGGCGGCTACACCTTC.

The chain carries TRBV4-1 and TRBJ1-2; 8 nucleotides agree with TRBD1. This CDR3 has 15 amino acids. Germline assignment: CDR1 MGHRA and CDR2 YSYEKL. V dropped 1 base and J dropped 8; count of bases not matched to a gene: 9. CDR3 protein: CASSQAFTTGEGYTF. The DNA for the CDR3 is TGCGCCAGCAGCCAAGCCTTTACGACAGGGGAAGGCTACACCTTC.

The genes are TRBV5-4 and TRBJ1-2, with D hard to call. In germline, CDR1 is SGHNT, CDR2 YYREEE (reference sequence). The CDR3 spans 13 residues. V lost 4 bases, J lost 2 bases, and 9 bases lay in between. The CDR3 DNA sequence: TGTGCCAGCAGCGTCCGTAGAAACTATGGCTACACCTTC. Amino acid sequence: CASSVRRNYGYTF.

The V call is TRBV9, the J call TRBJ1-1; perhaps TRBD1 as D (6 bases). The CDR3 is made up of 17 amino acids. Germline V gives CDR1 SGDLS, CDR2 YYNGEE. Between the trimmed V and J ends, which lost 0 bases and 2 bases, there was a span of 17 bases. The CDR3 nucleotides are TGTGCCAGCAGCGTAGATTGGGGGGGCTGGAATAACACTGAAGCTTTCTTT. Amino acid sequence: CASSVDWGGWNNTEAFF.